This T cell receptor (beta chain) came from a study of Ad26.COV2.S vaccination and SARS-CoV-2 variants. V was clipped by 4 bases and J by 3 bases; unmatched bases: 6. The CDR3 loop spans 15 amino acids. CDR1 is GTSNPN and CDR2 is SVGIG in the germline V gene (reference sequence). Treatment denoted: some 19 received Ad26.COV2.S at low or high dose, single or two shots; about 5 received placebo; per-sample allocation not given. Samples analyzed were those drawn on day 63 after the first vaccine or placebo injection. Donor was an adult aged 18-55 years in Boston. The repertoire was sequenced with immunoSEQ multiplex PCR; TCRdb's copy has only in-frame clones and lacks some. The top ten hold around 13% of the sample, which has about 480,000 clones, roughly nine tenths seen once. With regard to this clone: Its target is not known.

Regarding the study as a whole: Post-vaccination spike-specific CD8+ and CD4+ T cell responses reportedly had substantial breadth. Comparable non-spike TCR breadth was observed in vaccine and placebo recipients. Participants in the vaccine arm had higher spike-specific TCR breadth; placebo recipients had lower.

This specimen consisted of peripheral blood, obtained in a trial of Ad26.COV2.S vaccine versus placebo. The chain combines TRBV30 with TRBJ1-6; the match to TRBD1 covers 7 bases. The receptor was isolated from a person between 18 and 65 years old who received the Ad26.COV2.S COVID-19 vaccine or a placebo. The CDR3 reads CAWTKWTGYNSPLHF. DNA for the CDR3: TGTGCCTGGACTAAATGGACAGGCTATAATTCACCCCTCCACTTT.